The 12 T cell receptor beta chains listed next were all sequenced from one sample in a study of blood T cell repertoires in COVID-19. Measured with immunoSEQ multiplex PCR; TCRdb has only the in-frame clones, and not every one. This sample has some 120,000 clones; 90% occur once, and the top ten carry approximately 5%. What was sequenced was peripheral blood. The origin of the receptors is a man between 60 and 75 years old with COVID-19, enrolled during active disease.

This rearrangement joins TRBV7-9 to TRBJ1-5; possible D gene TRBD1, 5 bases. Trimming took off 5 bases at V and 6 bases at J, with 23 bases between the two ends. Germline V gene lookup returns CDR1 SEHNR and CDR2 FQNEAQ (reference sequence). The CDR3 totals 17 residues. The CDR3 region is CASSPRITQGGSQPQHF. The CDR3 nucleotides read TGTGCCAGCAGCCCTAGGATAACGCAGGGCGGCAGTCAGCCCCAGCATTTT.

The chain links TRBV6-5 to TRBJ1-3; 7 bases are shared with TRBD1. This CDR3 has 16 residues. Per the germline V gene, CDR1 is MNHEY and CDR2 is SVGAGI. V lost 0 bases, J lost 2 bases, and 4 bases stayed unmatched. The CDR3 nucleotides are TGTGCCAGCAGTTACTCCCAGGGGGTACCTGGAAACACCATATATTTT. Its protein product is CASSYSQGVPGNTIYF.

The V and J genes are TRBV15 and TRBJ1-1; TRBD1 agrees at 10 bases. After removal of 3 bases from V and 7 bases from J, the junction contained 5 bases not matched to a gene. CDR3 length equals 14 residues. The germline V gene has CDR1 LNHNV and CDR2 YYDKDF (reference sequence). CDR3 in amino acids: CATSRGQGSSEAFF. CDR3 bases: TGTGCCACCAGCAGGGGACAGGGGTCTAGTGAAGCTTTCTTT.

CDR3 sequence (DNA): TGTGCCAGCAGCCGGGACACCATCACCGGGGAGCTGTTTTTT. Protein sequence: CASSRDTITGELFF. The rearrangement links TRBV7-9 to TRBJ2-2; perhaps TRBD1 as D (6 bases). The germline CDR1 and CDR2 sequences are SEHNR and FQNEAQ (reference sequence). V was clipped by 5 bases and J by 4 bases, with 11 bases between them. The CDR3 is 14 amino acids.

This clone was detected a few times. The rearrangement uses TRBV11-2 and TRBJ2-2; 8 bases fit TRBD1. The ends lost 4 bases at V and 6 bases at J; junction bases unmatched: 7. Germline V gives CDR1 SGHAT, CDR2 FQNNGV. The CDR3 consists of 15 residues. CDR3 DNA: TGTGCCAGCAGCTACTGGGACAGGAGCCCCGGGGAGCTGTTTTTT. This translates into CASSYWDRSPGELFF. Together with reference TRBV11-2 and TRBJ2-2, the CDR3 gives the full variable domain: EAGVAQSPRYKIIEKRQSVAFWCNPISGHATLYWYQQILGQGPKLLIQFQNNGVVDDSQLPKDRFSAERLKGVDSTLKIQPAKLEDSAVYLCASSYWDRSPGELFFGEGSRLTVL.

This clone was detected once. V is TRBV19 and J is TRBJ1-1, with D possibly matching TRBD1 (5 bases). The CDR3 spans 15 residues. The germline gives CDR1 LNHDA, CDR2 SQIVND (reference sequence). Trimming stripped 1 base from V and 1 base from J, with 10 bases between. Here the CDR3 DNA reads TGTGCCAGTAGTATAGCGGCAGGGCGGAACACTGAAGCTTTCTTT. Its protein product is CASSIAAGRNTEAFF.

J is TRBJ2-7 and V is TRBV12-5; tentatively, D is TRBD1 (5 bases). V lost 1 base and J lost 2, with 12 bases in between. The CDR3 totals 15 residues. Germline CDR1 is LGHNT and CDR2 is FRNRAP. The CDR3 DNA follows: TGTGCTAGTGGTTTGGCCCAAGGACAACCCTACGAGCAGTACTTC. Its translation is CASGLAQGQPYEQYF.

The J gene is TRBJ2-5, the V gene TRBV19, with D possibly TRBD1 on 5 matching bases. Trimming removed 4 bases at V and 2 bases at J, with 5 bases between. The germline gives CDR1 LNHDA, CDR2 SQIVND (reference sequence). This CDR3 has 12 amino acids. This CDR3 is CASSRQQETQYF. The CDR3 DNA reads as TGTGCCAGTAGTAGACAGCAAGAGACCCAGTACTTC.

The rearrangement uses TRBV11-2 and TRBJ2-7, with 13 bases identical to TRBD2. Germline V gene sequence: CDR1 SGHAT, CDR2 FQNNGV. CDR3 length equals 15 residues. J lost 3 bases, V lost 1 base, and 0 bases had no gene match. This chain's CDR3 is CASSLGLAGGYEQYF. DNA of the CDR3: TGTGCCAGCAGCTTAGGACTAGCGGGAGGCTACGAGCAGTACTTC.

CDR3 loop: CASSLEQGFGNTIYF. In DNA form, the CDR3 reads TGCGCCAGCAGCTTGGAACAGGGCTTTGGAAACACCATATATTTT. V is TRBV5-1 and J is TRBJ1-3, with TRBD1 as a possible D gene (6 bases). There are 15 residues in the CDR3. The germline V gene encodes CDR1 SGHRS and CDR2 YFSETQ. Trimming stripped 0 bases from V and 3 bases from J, with 10 bases between.

V gene TRBV6-5 combines with J gene TRBJ2-1; TRBD1 is a possible D gene (5 bases). This CDR3 has 15 residues. CDR1 and CDR2 from the germline V gene are MNHEY and SVGAGI. Trimming shortened V by 5 bases and J by 0 bases, and 11 bases separated the two germline ends. CDR3 sequence: CASSTQVLSYNEQFF. Written as DNA, the CDR3 is TGTGCCAGCAGTACACAGGTTCTCTCCTACAATGAGCAGTTCTTC.

Written as DNA, the CDR3 is TGTGCCAGCAGCATGACAGGGGGAAATTCACCCCTCCACTTT. It specifies CASSMTGGNSPLHF. The chain carries TRBV7-3 and TRBJ1-6, with 9 bases that match TRBD1. The CDR3 length is 14 residues. The junction had 3 bases not matched to a gene; V was cut back by 5 bases and J by 7 bases. From germline, CDR1 is SGHTA and CDR2 FQGTGA.